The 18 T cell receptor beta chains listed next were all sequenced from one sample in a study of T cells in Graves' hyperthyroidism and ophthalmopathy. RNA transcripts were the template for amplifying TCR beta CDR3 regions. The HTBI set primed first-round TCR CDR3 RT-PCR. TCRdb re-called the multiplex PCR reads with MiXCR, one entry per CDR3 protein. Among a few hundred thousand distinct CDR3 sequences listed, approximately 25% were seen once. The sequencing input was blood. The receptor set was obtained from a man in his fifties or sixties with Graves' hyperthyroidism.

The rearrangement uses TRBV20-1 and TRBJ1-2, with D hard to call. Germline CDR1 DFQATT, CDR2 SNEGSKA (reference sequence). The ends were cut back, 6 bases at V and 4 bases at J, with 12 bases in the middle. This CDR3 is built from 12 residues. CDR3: CSARGPLYGYTF. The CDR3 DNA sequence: TGCAGTGCCCGCGGGCCTCTCTATGGCTACACCTTC.

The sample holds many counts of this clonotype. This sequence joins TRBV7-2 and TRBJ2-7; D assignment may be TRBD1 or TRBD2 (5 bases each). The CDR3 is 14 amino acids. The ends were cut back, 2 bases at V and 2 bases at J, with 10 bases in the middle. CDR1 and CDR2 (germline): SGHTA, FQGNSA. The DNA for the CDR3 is TGTGCCAGCAGCTTACGGGACGGGGCCTACGAGCAGTACTTC. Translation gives CASSLRDGAYEQYF.

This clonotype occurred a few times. DNA for the CDR3: TGCGCCAGCAGCTCGGGGCCTTCCTCCTACGAGCAGTACTTC. Translated: CASSSGPSSYEQYF. This chain connects TRBV5-1 to TRBJ2-7; D may correspond to TRBD1 or TRBD2 (5 bases each). The V and J ends lost 3 bases and 0 bases respectively, with 10 bases between them. Germline V gene data show CDR1 as SGHRS and CDR2 as YFSETQ. The CDR3 length is 14 residues.

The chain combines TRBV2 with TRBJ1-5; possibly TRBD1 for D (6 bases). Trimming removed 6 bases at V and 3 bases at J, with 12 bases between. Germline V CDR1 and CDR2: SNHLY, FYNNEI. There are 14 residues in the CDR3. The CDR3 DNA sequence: TGTGCCAGCAGGAACAACAGGGACAATCAGCCCCAGCATTTT. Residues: CASRNNRDNQPQHF.

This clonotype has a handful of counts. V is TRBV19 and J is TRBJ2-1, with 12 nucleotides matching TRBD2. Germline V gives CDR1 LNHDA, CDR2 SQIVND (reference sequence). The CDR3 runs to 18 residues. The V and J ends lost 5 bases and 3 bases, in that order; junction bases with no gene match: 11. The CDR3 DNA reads TGTGCCAGTAGTGTCTCTAGCGGGAGGGCACCTCTCTACAATGAGCAGTTCTTC. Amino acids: CASSVSSGRAPLYNEQFF.

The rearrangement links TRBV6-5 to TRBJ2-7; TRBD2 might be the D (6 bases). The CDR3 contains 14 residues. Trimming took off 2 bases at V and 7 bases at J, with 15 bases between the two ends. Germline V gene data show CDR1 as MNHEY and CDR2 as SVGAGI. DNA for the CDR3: TGTGCCAGCAGTTACCGGGACTTTTACAATGAGCAGTACTTC. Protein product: CASSYRDFYNEQYF.

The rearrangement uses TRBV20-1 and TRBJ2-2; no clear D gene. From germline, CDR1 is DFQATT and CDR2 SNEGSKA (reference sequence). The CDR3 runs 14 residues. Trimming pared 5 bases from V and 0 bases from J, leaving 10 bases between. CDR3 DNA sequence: TGCAGTGCTCGAATGGTGTCGAACACCGGGGAGCTGTTTTTT. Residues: CSARMVSNTGELFF.

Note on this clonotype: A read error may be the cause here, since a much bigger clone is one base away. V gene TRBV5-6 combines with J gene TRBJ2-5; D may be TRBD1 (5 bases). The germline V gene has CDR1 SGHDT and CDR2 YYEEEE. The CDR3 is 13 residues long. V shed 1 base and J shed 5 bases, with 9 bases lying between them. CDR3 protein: CASSLQGHETQYF. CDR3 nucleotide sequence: TGTGCCAGCAGCTTGCAGGGCCATGAGACCCAGTACTTC.

This CDR3 reads CASSPGSGTSYNEQFF. DNA for the CDR3: TGTGCCAGCAGCCCAGGTAGCGGGACGTCCTACAATGAGCAGTTCTTC. The chain recombines TRBV9 with TRBJ2-1; 8 bases line up with TRBD2. The CDR3 contains 16 residues. CDR1 and CDR2 from the germline V gene are SGDLS and YYNGEE. After removal of 4 bases from V and 1 base from J, the junction contained 7 bases not matched to a gene.

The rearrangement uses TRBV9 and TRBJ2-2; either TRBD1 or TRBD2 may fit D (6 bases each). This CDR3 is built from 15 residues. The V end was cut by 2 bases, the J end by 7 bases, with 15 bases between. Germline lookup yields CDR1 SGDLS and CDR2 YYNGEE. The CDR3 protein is CASSVLGGGLGELFF. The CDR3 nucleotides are TGTGCCAGCAGCGTCCTGGGGGGCGGCCTCGGGGAGCTGTTTTTT. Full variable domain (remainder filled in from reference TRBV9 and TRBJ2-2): DSGVTQTPKHLITATGQRVTLRCSPRSGDLSVYWYQQSLDQGLQFLIQYYNGEERAKGNILERFSAQQFPDLHSELNLSSLELGDSALYFCASSVLGGGLGELFFGEGSRLTVL.

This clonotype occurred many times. The CDR3 DNA sequence: TGTGCCAGCAGTTTTAGGGTGGTGGAGACCCAGTACTTC. This sequence encodes CASSFRVVETQYF. J is TRBJ2-5 and V is TRBV12-3 or TRBV12-4; D gene ambiguous. Trimming took off 3 bases at V and 5 bases at J, with 10 bases between the two ends. This CDR3 contains 13 residues.

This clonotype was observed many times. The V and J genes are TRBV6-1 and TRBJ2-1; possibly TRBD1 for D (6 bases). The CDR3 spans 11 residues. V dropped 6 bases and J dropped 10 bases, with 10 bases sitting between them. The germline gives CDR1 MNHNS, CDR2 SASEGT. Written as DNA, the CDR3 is TGTGCCAGCAGGGGTCAGGGGGAGCAGTTCTTC. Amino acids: CASRGQGEQFF.

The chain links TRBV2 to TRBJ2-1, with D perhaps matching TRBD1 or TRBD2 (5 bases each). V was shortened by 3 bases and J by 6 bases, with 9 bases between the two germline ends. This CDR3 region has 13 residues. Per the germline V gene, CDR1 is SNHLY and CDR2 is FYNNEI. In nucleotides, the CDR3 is TGTGCCAGCAGTGACGGGACGACCAATGAGCAGTTCTTC. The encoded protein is CASSDGTTNEQFF. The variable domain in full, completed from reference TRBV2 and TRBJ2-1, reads EPEVTQTPSHQVTQMGQEVILRCVPISNHLYFYWYRQILGQKVEFLVSFYNNEISEKSEIFDDQFSVERPDGSNFTLKIRSTKLEDSAMYFCASSDGTTNEQFFGPGTRLTVL.

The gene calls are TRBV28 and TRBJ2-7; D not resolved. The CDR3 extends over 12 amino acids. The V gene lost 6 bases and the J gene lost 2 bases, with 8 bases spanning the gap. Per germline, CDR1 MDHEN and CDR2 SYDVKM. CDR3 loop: CASSPHPYEQYF. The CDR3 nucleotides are TGTGCCAGCAGCCCCCATCCCTACGAGCAGTACTTC.

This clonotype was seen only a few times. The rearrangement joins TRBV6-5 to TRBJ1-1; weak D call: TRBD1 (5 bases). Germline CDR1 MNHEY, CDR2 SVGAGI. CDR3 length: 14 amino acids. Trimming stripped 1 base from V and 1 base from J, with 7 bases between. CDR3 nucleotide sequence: TGTGCCAGCAGTTACTTGGGGGAGAACACTGAAGCTTTCTTT. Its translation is CASSYLGENTEAFF.

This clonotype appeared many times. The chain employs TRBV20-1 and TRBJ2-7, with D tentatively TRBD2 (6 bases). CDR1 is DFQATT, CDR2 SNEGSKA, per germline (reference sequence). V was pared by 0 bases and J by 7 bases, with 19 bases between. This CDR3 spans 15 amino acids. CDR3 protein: CSARDMEGWDWEQYF. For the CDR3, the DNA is TGCAGTGCTAGAGATATGGAGGGGTGGGATTGGGAGCAGTACTTC.

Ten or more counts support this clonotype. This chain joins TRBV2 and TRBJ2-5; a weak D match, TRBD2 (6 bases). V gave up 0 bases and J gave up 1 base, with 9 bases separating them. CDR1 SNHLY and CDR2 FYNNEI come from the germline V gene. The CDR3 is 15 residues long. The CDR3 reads CASSEARAGQETQYF. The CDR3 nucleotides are TGTGCCAGCAGTGAAGCGAGAGCGGGCCAAGAGACCCAGTACTTC. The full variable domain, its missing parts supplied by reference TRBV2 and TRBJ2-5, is EPEVTQTPSHQVTQMGQEVILRCVPISNHLYFYWYRQILGQKVEFLVSFYNNEISEKSEIFDDQFSVERPDGSNFTLKIRSTKLEDSAMYFCASSEARAGQETQYFGPGTRLLVL.

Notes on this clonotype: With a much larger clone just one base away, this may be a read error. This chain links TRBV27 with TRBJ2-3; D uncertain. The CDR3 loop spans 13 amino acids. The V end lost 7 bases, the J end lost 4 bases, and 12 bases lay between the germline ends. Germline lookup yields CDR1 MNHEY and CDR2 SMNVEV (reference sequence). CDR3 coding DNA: TGTGCCAGCACCGAGACTCACGCAGATACGCAGTATTTT. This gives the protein CASTETHADTQYF.